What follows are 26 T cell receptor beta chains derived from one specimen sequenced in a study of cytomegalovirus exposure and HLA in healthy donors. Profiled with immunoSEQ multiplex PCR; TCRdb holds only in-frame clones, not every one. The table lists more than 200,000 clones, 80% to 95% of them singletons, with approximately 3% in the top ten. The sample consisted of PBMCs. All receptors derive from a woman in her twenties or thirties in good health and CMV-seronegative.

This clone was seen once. The CDR3 here is CASSFDTPYEQYF. The CDR3, as DNA: TGTGCCAGCAGCTTCGACACCCCATACGAGCAGTACTTC. The J gene is TRBJ2-7, the V gene TRBV7-8; D is unresolved. Germline CDR1 is SGHVS and CDR2 is FQNEAQ. Trimming shortened V by 3 bases and J by 4 bases, and 10 bases separated the two germline ends. The CDR3 sequence is 13 residues long.

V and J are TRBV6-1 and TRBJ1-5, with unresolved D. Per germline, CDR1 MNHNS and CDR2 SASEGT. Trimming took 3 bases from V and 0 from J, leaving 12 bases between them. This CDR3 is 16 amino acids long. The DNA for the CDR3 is TGTGCCAGCAGTGATTCGGAATACTATAGCAATCAGCCCCAGCATTTT. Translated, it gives CASSDSEYYSNQPQHF.

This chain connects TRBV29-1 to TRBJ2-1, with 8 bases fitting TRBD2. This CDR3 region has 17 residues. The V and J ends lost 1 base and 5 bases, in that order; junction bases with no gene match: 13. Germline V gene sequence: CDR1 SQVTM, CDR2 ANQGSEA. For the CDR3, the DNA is TGCAGCGTTGAAGGTTTACAGCGGGAGTCGAGTGACAATGAGCAGTTCTTC. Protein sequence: CSVEGLQRESSDNEQFF.

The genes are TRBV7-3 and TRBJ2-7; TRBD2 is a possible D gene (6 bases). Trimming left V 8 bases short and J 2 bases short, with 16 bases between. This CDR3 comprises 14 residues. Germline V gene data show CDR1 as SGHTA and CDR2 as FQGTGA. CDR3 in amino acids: CASPLVGGAYEQYF. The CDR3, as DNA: TGTGCCAGCCCCCTCGTAGGAGGGGCCTACGAGCAGTACTTC.

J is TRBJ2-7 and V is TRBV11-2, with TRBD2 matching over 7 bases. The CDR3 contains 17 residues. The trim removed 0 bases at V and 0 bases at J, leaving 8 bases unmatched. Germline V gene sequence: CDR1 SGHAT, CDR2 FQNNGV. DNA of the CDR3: TGTGCCAGCAGCTTAGAGGAGATCGCGGGAGACTCCTACGAGCAGTACTTC. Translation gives CASSLEEIAGDSYEQYF.

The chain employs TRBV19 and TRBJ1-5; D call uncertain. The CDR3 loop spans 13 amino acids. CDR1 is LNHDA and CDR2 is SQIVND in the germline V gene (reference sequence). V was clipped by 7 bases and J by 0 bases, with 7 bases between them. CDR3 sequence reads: CASTLYSNQPQHF. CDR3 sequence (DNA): TGTGCCAGTACCTTGTATAGCAATCAGCCCCAGCATTTT.

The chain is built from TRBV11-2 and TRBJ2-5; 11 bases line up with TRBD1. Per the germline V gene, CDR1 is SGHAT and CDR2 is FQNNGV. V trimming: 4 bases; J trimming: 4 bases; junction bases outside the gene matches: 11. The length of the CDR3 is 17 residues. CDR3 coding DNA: TGTGCCAGCAGCTACACCGCGGGACAGGGGGTACGAGAGACCCAGTACTTC. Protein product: CASSYTAGQGVRETQYF.

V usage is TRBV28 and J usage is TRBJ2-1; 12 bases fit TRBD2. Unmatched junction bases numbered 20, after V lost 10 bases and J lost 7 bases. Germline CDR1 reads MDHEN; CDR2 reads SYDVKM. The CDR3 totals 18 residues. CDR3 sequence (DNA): TGTGCCATCCAACAGACTAGCGGGAGAAGACCGCCGAATAATGAGCAGTTCTTC. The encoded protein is CAIQQTSGRRPPNNEQFF.

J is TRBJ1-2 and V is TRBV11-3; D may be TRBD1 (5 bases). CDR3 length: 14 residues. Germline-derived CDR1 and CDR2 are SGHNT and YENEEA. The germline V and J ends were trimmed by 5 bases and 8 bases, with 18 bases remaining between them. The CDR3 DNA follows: TGTGCCAGCAGCCCGAGCAGGGCAGGAGGAGGCTACACCTTC. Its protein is CASSPSRAGGGYTF.

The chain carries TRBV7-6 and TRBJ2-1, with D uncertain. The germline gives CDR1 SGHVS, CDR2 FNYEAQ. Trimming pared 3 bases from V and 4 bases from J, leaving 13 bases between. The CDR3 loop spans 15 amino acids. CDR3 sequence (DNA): TGTGCCAGCAGCTTTGCTGTCTCTCCTTACAATGAGCAGTTCTTC. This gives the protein CASSFAVSPYNEQFF.

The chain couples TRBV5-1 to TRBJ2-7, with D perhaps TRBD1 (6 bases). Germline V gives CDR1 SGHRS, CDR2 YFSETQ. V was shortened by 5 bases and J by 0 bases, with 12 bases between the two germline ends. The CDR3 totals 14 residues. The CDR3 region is CASRIGGNSYEQYF. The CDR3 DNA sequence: TGCGCCAGCAGGATAGGGGGTAACTCCTACGAGCAGTACTTC.

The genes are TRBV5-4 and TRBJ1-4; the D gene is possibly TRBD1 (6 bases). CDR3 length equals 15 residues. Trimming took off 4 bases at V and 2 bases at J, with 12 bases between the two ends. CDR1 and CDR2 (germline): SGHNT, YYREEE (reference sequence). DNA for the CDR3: TGTGCCAGCAGCAGAACAGGGTCGACTAATGAAAAACTGTTTTTT. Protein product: CASSRTGSTNEKLFF. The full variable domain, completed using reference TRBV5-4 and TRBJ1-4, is ETGVTQSPTHLIKTRGQQVTLRCSSQSGHNTVSWYQQALGQGPQFIFQYYREEENGRGNFPPRFSGLQFPNYSSELNVNALELDDSALYLCASSRTGSTNEKLFFGSGTQLSVL.

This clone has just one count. The CDR3 region is CASSFPREETQYF. DNA for the CDR3: TGTGCCAGCAGTTTCCCCAGGGAAGAGACCCAGTACTTC. This chain uses TRBV28 with TRBJ2-5, with a possible D match to TRBD1 (5 bases). There are 13 residues in the CDR3. The germline V gene has CDR1 MDHEN and CDR2 SYDVKM. V lost 3 bases and J 3 bases, leaving 8 bases between the germline ends.

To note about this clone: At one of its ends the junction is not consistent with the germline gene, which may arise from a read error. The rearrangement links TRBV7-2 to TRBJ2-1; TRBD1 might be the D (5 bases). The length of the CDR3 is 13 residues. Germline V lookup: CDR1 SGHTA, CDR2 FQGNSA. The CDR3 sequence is CASSLVGAVSVLF. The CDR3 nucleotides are TGTGCCAGCAGCTTAGTTGGGGCGGTAAGCGTGCTCTTC.

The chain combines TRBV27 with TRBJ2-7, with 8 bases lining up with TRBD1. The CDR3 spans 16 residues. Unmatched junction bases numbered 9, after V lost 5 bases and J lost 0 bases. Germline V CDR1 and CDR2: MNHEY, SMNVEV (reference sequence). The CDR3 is CASSPNRGWGSYEQYF. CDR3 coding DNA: TGTGCCAGCAGTCCCAACAGGGGGTGGGGCTCCTACGAGCAGTACTTC.

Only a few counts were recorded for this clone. The CDR3 bases are TGCAGCGTTGAGGGGGGGACAGCGACGTTTACGCAGTATTTT. As protein: CSVEGGTATFTQYF. The chain couples TRBV29-1 to TRBJ2-3; D tentatively reads TRBD1 or TRBD2 (7 bases each). V was clipped by 3 bases and J by 8 bases, with 18 bases between them. Germline lookup yields CDR1 SQVTM and CDR2 ANQGSEA. CDR3 size: 14 residues.

The chain's CDR3 is CASSREASGRGEQYF. The CDR3 DNA is TGTGCCAGTAGTAGGGAGGCTAGCGGGAGAGGCGAGCAGTACTTC. V gene TRBV19 combines with J gene TRBJ2-7, with 10 bases aligning to TRBD2. CDR1 and CDR2 (germline): LNHDA, SQIVND (reference sequence). The trim removed 4 bases at V and 6 bases at J, leaving 9 bases unmatched. The CDR3 runs to 15 residues.

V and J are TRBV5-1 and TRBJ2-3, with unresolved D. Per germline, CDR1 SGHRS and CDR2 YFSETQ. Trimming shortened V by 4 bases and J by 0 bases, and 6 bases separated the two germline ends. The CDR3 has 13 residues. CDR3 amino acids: CASSLSSTDTQYF. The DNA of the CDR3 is TGCGCCAGCAGCCTATCTAGCACAGATACGCAGTATTTT.

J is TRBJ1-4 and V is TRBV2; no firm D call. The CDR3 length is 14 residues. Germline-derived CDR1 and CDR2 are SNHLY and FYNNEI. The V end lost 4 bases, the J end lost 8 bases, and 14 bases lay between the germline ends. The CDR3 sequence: CASSGPPRPEKLFF. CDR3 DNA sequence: TGTGCCAGCAGTGGACCGCCGAGGCCGGAAAAACTGTTTTTT.

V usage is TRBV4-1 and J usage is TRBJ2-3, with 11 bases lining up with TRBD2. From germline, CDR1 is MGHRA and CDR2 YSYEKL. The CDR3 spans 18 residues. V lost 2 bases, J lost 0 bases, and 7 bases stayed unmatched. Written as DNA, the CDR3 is TGCGCCAGCAGCCAACATCTCTCTAGCGGGGGGAGCACAGATACGCAGTATTTT. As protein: CASSQHLSSGGSTDTQYF.

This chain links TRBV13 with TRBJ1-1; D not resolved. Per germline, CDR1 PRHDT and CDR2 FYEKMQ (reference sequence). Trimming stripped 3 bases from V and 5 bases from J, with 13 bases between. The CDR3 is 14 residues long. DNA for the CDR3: TGTGCCAGCAGCTTCCCGGGAACGGGGACTGAAGCTTTCTTT. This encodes CASSFPGTGTEAFF.

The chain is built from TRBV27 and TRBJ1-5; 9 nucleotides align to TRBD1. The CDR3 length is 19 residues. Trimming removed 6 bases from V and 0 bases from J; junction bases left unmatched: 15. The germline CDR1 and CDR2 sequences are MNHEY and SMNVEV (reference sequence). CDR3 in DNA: TGTGCCAGCAGATCTCTTGCCGGGACAGGGAAATATAGCAATCAGCCCCAGCATTTT. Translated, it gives CASRSLAGTGKYSNQPQHF.

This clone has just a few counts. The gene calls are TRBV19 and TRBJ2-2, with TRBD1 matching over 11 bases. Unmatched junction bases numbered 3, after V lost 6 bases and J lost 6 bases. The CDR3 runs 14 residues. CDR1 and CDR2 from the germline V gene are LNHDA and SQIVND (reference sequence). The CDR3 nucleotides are TGTGCCAGTAGGCCGGGACAGGGGGCCGGGGAGCTGTTTTTT. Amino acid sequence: CASRPGQGAGELFF.

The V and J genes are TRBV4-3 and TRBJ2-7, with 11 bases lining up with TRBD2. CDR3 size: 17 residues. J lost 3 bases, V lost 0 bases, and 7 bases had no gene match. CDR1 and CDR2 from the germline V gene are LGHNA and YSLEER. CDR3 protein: CASSQDLSGLAGYEQYF. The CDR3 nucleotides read TGCGCCAGCAGCCAAGATCTCTCCGGACTAGCGGGCTACGAGCAGTACTTC.

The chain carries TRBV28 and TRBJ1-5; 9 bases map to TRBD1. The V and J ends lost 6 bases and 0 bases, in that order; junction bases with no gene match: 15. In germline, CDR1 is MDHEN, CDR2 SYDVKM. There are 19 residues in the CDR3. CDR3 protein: CASSRSQFRTGDSNQPQHF. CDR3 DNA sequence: TGTGCCAGCAGCCGTTCTCAATTCCGGACAGGGGATAGCAATCAGCCCCAGCATTTT.

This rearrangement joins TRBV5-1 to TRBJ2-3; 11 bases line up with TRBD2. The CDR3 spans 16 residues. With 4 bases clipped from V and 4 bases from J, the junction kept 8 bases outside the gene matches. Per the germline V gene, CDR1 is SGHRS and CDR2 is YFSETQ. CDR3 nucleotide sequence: TGCGCCAGCAGCCCCCGGACTAGCGGGCATCCAGATACGCAGTATTTT. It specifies CASSPRTSGHPDTQYF.